One and the same sample provided the 21 T cell receptor beta chains below, sequenced in a study of T cell responses to AZD1222 COVID-19 vaccine. The repertoire was sequenced with immunoSEQ multiplex PCR; TCRdb's copy has only in-frame clones and lacks some. The sample includes around 95,000 clones, roughly 90% seen only once; the top ten take approximately 2.8%. The sample was peripheral blood, taken on day 0 of AZD1222 vaccination. The receptors were sampled from an adult in good health.

The chain recombines TRBV29-1 with TRBJ2-1, with D tentatively TRBD1 or TRBD2 (5 bases each). CDR1 SQVTM and CDR2 ANQGSEA come from the germline V gene. The CDR3 loop spans 14 amino acids. Trimming took 7 bases from V and 12 from J, leaving 25 bases between them. The DNA of the CDR3 is TGCAGCGCGATGGGCCTTGGCCATGGGGCGGGGCAGTTCTTC. As protein: CSAMGLGHGAGQFF.

In its sample, this clone was seen a few times. J is TRBJ1-4 and V is TRBV5-1, with 8 positions matching TRBD1. The CDR3 extends over 16 amino acids. Germline CDR1 and CDR2: SGHRS and YFSETQ. Unmatched junction bases numbered 11, after V lost 6 bases and J lost 4 bases. CDR3 bases: TGCGCCAGCACTAAACTAGGGACAGGAGATAATGAAAAACTGTTTTTT. Its translation is CASTKLGTGDNEKLFF.

The chain combines TRBV9 with TRBJ2-1; 8 bases align to TRBD2. CDR3 size: 15 residues. Germline lookup yields CDR1 SGDLS and CDR2 YYNGEE. V was pared by 0 bases and J by 7 bases, with 6 bases of the junction left unmatched. CDR3 DNA: TGTGCCAGCAGCGTAGTTGGGACTAGGGCAAATGAGCAGTTCTTC. Its translation: CASSVVGTRANEQFF.

V gene TRBV2 combines with J gene TRBJ2-7; 9 nucleotides match TRBD1. V trimming: 6 bases; J trimming: 7 bases; junction bases outside the gene matches: 10. The CDR3 has 14 amino acids. Germline V CDR1 and CDR2: SNHLY, FYNNEI. The CDR3 nucleotides are TGTGCCAGCAGCGCCGGGACAGGGATTGGAGAGCAGTACTTC. It encodes CASSAGTGIGEQYF.

This chain joins TRBV5-5 and TRBJ2-5, with 7 nucleotides matching TRBD1. Germline V gives CDR1 SGHKS, CDR2 YYEKEE (reference sequence). CDR3 size: 15 residues. After removal of 4 bases from V and 2 bases from J, the junction contained 8 bases not matched to a gene. The CDR3 region has the DNA TGTGCCAGCAGCCGATGGGACAGCCCTCAAGAGACCCAGTACTTC. Its translation: CASSRWDSPQETQYF.

The chain couples TRBV27 to TRBJ2-1, with 12 positions matching TRBD2. CDR1 is MNHEY and CDR2 is SMNVEV in the germline V gene (reference sequence). The CDR3 is 14 residues long. The V segment lost 7 bases and the J segment 6 bases; nucleotides outside the gene matches: 4. This chain's CDR3 is CASKGLAGINEQFF. DNA for the CDR3: TGTGCCAGCAAAGGACTAGCGGGAATCAATGAGCAGTTCTTC.

The chain uses TRBV5-1 and TRBJ2-7, with D uncertain. Germline V gene lookup returns CDR1 SGHRS and CDR2 YFSETQ. The CDR3 is made up of 12 amino acids. V gave up 2 bases and J gave up 6 bases, with 9 bases separating them. In DNA, the CDR3 is TGCGCCAGCAGCTTAAGGGTCGGCGAGCAGTACTTC. It translates to CASSLRVGEQYF.

The chain joins TRBV20-1 to TRBJ1-1; D is uncertain. Germline loops: CDR1 DFQATT, CDR2 SNEGSKA (reference sequence). V was pared by 2 bases and J by 11 bases, with 6 bases between. The length of the CDR3 is 9 residues. The CDR3 loop is CSARLRAFF. The DNA of the CDR3 is TGCAGTGCTAGATTACGGGCTTTCTTT.

The count of this clone is one. J is TRBJ2-4 and V is TRBV29-1, with D unresolved. This CDR3 contains 14 residues. The V end was cut by 0 bases, the J end by 7 bases, with 13 bases between. CDR1 and CDR2 from the germline V gene are SQVTM and ANQGSEA. CDR3 loop: CSVEDGAGGNIQYF. The CDR3, as DNA: TGCAGCGTTGAAGATGGAGCCGGCGGCAACATTCAGTACTTC.

The genes are TRBV27 and TRBJ2-7; D is uncertain. Trimming shortened V by 0 bases and J by 3 bases, and 6 bases separated the two germline ends. This CDR3 comprises 13 residues. Germline lookup yields CDR1 MNHEY and CDR2 SMNVEV (reference sequence). In DNA, the CDR3 is TGTGCCAGCAGTTTATCAGGAGACTACGAGCAGTACTTC. It yields the protein CASSLSGDYEQYF.

The V gene is TRBV10-3, the J gene TRBJ2-7; 9 bases fit TRBD2. The CDR3 runs to 15 residues. V lost 10 bases and J lost 2; bases outside the gene matches: 12. CDR1 and CDR2 from the germline V gene are ENHRY and SYGVKD. CDR3 protein: CATRPPSGEPYEQYF. The CDR3 nucleotides are TGTGCCACCCGGCCCCCTAGCGGGGAACCCTACGAGCAGTACTTC.

This clone was counted a single time. This chain uses TRBV18 with TRBJ2-2; D is ambiguous. Between the trimmed V and J ends, which lost 2 bases and 2 bases, there was a span of 9 bases. The germline gives CDR1 KGHSH, CDR2 LQKENI. The CDR3 length is 15 residues. As DNA, the CDR3 is TGTGCCAGCTCACCAACGTTGCAAAACACCGGGGAGCTGTTTTTT. Translated: CASSPTLQNTGELFF.

V usage is TRBV10-3 and J usage is TRBJ1-1; a weak D match, TRBD1 (5 bases). The CDR3 covers 14 residues. V lost 4 bases and J lost 2, with 11 bases in between. Germline CDR1 and CDR2: ENHRY and SYGVKD. CDR3 sequence (DNA): TGTGCCATCAGTGGGGGGGATATTAACACTGAAGCTTTCTTT. Amino acid sequence: CAISGGDINTEAFF.

The gene calls are TRBV5-1 and TRBJ2-3; the match to TRBD1 covers 8 bases. The CDR3 consists of 16 residues. V was clipped by 0 bases and J by 4 bases; unmatched bases: 7. In germline, CDR1 is SGHRS, CDR2 YFSETQ. CDR3 DNA: TGCGCCAGCAGCTTGGCCGCTGGACAGGGAGCAGATACGCAGTATTTT. Translating it yields CASSLAAGQGADTQYF.

This clone was detected only once. The chain uses TRBV5-4 and TRBJ1-5; the D is unclear. In germline, CDR1 is SGHNT, CDR2 YYREEE (reference sequence). There are 14 residues in the CDR3. The V and J ends lost 4 bases and 5 bases respectively, with 13 bases between them. In DNA, the CDR3 is TGTGCCAGCAGCGCGGGCCGGGGAGATCAGCCCCAGCATTTT. This codes for CASSAGRGDQPQHF.

The chain employs TRBV7-9 and TRBJ1-3; 9 bases align to TRBD1. J gave up 1 base and V 3 bases, and 1 base lay outside the gene matches. The CDR3 sequence is 15 residues long. CDR1 and CDR2 (germline): SEHNR, FQNEAQ (reference sequence). CDR3 residues: CASSLGTGSGNTIYF. In nucleotides, the CDR3 is TGTGCCAGCAGCTTGGGGACAGGGTCTGGAAACACCATATATTTT.

The V gene is TRBV11-2, the J gene TRBJ2-1; 7 positions agree with TRBD2. This CDR3 spans 12 amino acids. V lost 3 bases, J lost 9 bases, and 2 bases stayed unmatched. Per the germline V gene, CDR1 is SGHAT and CDR2 is FQNNGV. The CDR3: CASSFLAGEQFF. CDR3 DNA: TGTGCCAGCAGCTTCTTAGCGGGTGAGCAGTTCTTC.

The V gene is TRBV21-1, the J gene TRBJ1-2; TRBD1 is the table's D call and was not checked against the DNA. TRBV21-1 is classified as a pseudogene. This CDR3 is built from 16 residues. The CDR3 DNA reads TGTGCCAGCAGCGGACTTACAGGGGGGCCTGGCTATGGCTACACCTTC. Translation gives CASSGLTGGPGYGYTF.

This rearrangement joins TRBV5-4 to TRBJ1-1; D is possibly TRBD1 (6 bases). V lost 4 bases and J 5 bases, leaving 24 bases between the germline ends. This CDR3 spans 17 amino acids. Germline V lookup: CDR1 SGHNT, CDR2 YYREEE (reference sequence). This CDR3 reads CASSRSLTRRGWTEAFF. CDR3 in DNA: TGTGCCAGCAGCCGTTCTCTAACCCGAAGGGGGTGGACTGAAGCTTTCTTT.

The rearrangement links TRBV5-6 to TRBJ1-2; 8 nucleotides agree with TRBD1. CDR3 length: 14 amino acids. Per germline, CDR1 SGHDT and CDR2 YYEEEE. The junction had 12 bases not matched to a gene; V was cut back by 0 bases and J by 14 bases. CDR3 residues: CASSLVISDRDNTF. The DNA for the CDR3 is TGTGCCAGCAGCTTGGTTATTTCGGACAGGGATAATACCTTC.

The CDR3 spells CAWSVGQGAGGAFF. The DNA for the CDR3 is TGTGCCTGGAGTGTAGGGCAGGGGGCTGGCGGAGCTTTCTTT. V gene TRBV30 combines with J gene TRBJ1-1, with TRBD1 matching over 8 bases. V lost 0 bases to trimming and J lost 10 bases; unmatched junction nucleotides: 10. Germline V gene lookup returns CDR1 GTSNPN and CDR2 SVGIG (reference sequence). CDR3 length: 14 amino acids. Full variable domain (remainder filled in from reference TRBV30 and TRBJ1-1): SQTIHQWPATLVQPVGSPLSLECTVEGTSNPNLYWYRQAAGRGLQLLFYSVGIGQISSEVPQNLSASRPQDRQFILSSKKLLLSDSGFYLCAWSVGQGAGGAFFGQGTRLTVV.